Listed below are T cell receptor beta chains from one sample, sequenced in a study of beta chain features in type 1 diabetes. Clones were sequenced by immunoSEQ multiplex PCR, and TCRdb holds only the in-frame ones, with some missing. Altogether 130,000 or so clones are present, approximately 9% being singletons, with the ten largest covering around 0.75%. The sample comprised central memory CD4+ T cells from blood. All receptors derive from a man aged 25-45 years with type 1 diabetes. CDR3s include the opening cysteine and the closing phenylalanine or tryptophan. Fields, in order: clone size, V gene, J gene, D gene, CDR3 protein, CDR3 DNA. D genes are given only for firm matches. The size field is filled for only some rows; it gives once, few, many or a size class.

NA,TRBV6-1,TRBJ2-1,TRBD2,CASGQTSGGYNEQFF,TGTGCCAGCGGCCAGACTAGCGGGGGTTACAATGAGCAGTTCTTC
NA,TRBV28,TRBJ1-1,NA,CASSLQGLSEAFF,TGTGCCAGCAGTTTACAGGGGCTAAGTGAAGCTTTCTTT
NA,TRBV6-6,TRBJ1-1,NA,CASSYPTGLVTEAFF,TGTGCCAGCAGTTACCCGACAGGACTCGTAACTGAAGCTTTCTTT
few,TRBV7-3,TRBJ2-3,NA,CASSQTGASTDTQYF,TGTGCCAGCAGCCAGACAGGAGCTAGCACAGATACGCAGTATTTT
NA,TRBV4-2,TRBJ2-2,NA,CASSPRSGGTNTGELFF,TGTGCCAGCAGCCCTCGCTCGGGGGGCACAAACACCGGGGAGCTGTTTTTT
few,TRBV10-3,TRBJ2-1,TRBD2,CAISGLAGNNEQFF,TGTGCCATCAGTGGGCTAGCGGGTAACAATGAGCAGTTCTTC
NA,TRBV28,TRBJ1-5,NA,CASSLYLSNQPQHF,TGTGCCAGCAGTTTATACCTATCTAATCAGCCCCAGCATTTT
few,TRBV28,TRBJ2-3,NA,CASSSKRTSDTQYF,TGTGCCAGCAGTTCAAAACGAACATCAGATACGCAGTATTTT
NA,TRBV5-4,TRBJ2-7,TRBD1,CASSPRGGQGNEQYF,TGTGCCAGCAGCCCGCGAGGGGGACAGGGGAACGAGCAGTACTTC
few,TRBV5-1,TRBJ2-3,TRBD1,CASGRQGQSTDTQYF,TGCGCCAGCGGTCGACAGGGCCAAAGCACAGATACGCAGTATTTT
few,TRBV18,TRBJ1-1,NA,CASSPDRLNTEAFF,TGTGCCAGCTCACCAGACAGGTTGAACACTGAAGCTTTCTTT
few,TRBV18,TRBJ2-5,NA,CASSPRRADGETQYF,TGTGCCAGCTCACCACGGAGGGCCGACGGGGAGACCCAGTACTTC
NA,TRBV28,TRBJ1-2,NA,CASSLAGSQVYTF,TGTGCCAGCAGTTTAGCAGGATCCCAGGTCTACACCTTC
NA,TRBV19,TRBJ2-1,NA,CASSGAGRGIFNEQFF,TGTGCCAGTAGTGGGGCGGGCAGGGGAATCTTCAATGAGCAGTTCTTC
few,TRBV11-2,TRBJ1-1,TRBD1,CASSFQGETEAFF,TGTGCCAGCAGCTTCCAGGGGGAGACTGAAGCTTTCTTT
few,TRBV7-9,TRBJ2-3,TRBD2,CASWGGISTDTQYF,TGTGCCAGCTGGGGGGGGATTAGCACAGATACGCAGTATTTT
few,TRBV7-9,TRBJ1-3,NA,CASSHSFSGNTIYF,TGTGCCAGCAGCCACAGCTTTTCTGGAAACACCATATATTTT
NA,TRBV27,TRBJ2-1,TRBD2,CASSLQAGGTNEQFF,TGTGCCAGCAGTTTACAAGCGGGGGGGACGAATGAGCAGTTCTTC
few,TRBV2,TRBJ2-3,NA,CASRNNYADTQYF,TGTGCCAGCAGGAACAACTACGCAGATACGCAGTATTTT
few,TRBV7-8,TRBJ2-3,NA,CASSLVGPDTQYF,TGTGCCAGCAGCTTAGTTGGCCCAGATACGCAGTATTTT
NA,TRBV5-4,TRBJ1-3,NA,CASSLVGGSGNTIYF,TGTGCCAGCAGCTTGGTCGGCGGCTCTGGAAACACCATATATTTT
NA,TRBV19,TRBJ2-1,TRBD2,CASRRSSGGVYNEQFF,TGTGCCAGTAGACGCAGCAGCGGGGGTGTCTACAATGAGCAGTTCTTC
NA,TRBV19,TRBJ2-7,NA,CASSIDSQTSYEQYF,TGTGCCAGTAGTATTGATAGCCAAACTTCCTACGAGCAGTACTTC
NA,TRBV19,TRBJ2-4,TRBD1,CASSAAGTENIQYF,TGTGCCAGTAGTGCCGCCGGGACAGAAAACATTCAGTACTTC
NA,TRBV28,TRBJ2-2,NA,CASSPEATGELFF,TGTGCCAGCAGCCCTGAGGCCACCGGGGAGCTGTTTTTT
few,TRBV2,TRBJ1-2,NA,CASRPLQGGPYGYTF,TGTGCCAGCAGGCCTCTACAGGGTGGGCCCTATGGCTACACCTTC
NA,TRBV7-3,TRBJ1-2,NA,CASSFSSYGYTF,TGTGCCAGCAGCTTTTCCTCCTATGGCTACACCTTC
many,TRBV23-1,TRBJ1-3,NA,CASSPLGNTIYF,TGCGCCAGCAGCCCTCTTGGAAACACCATATATTTT
NA,TRBV23-1,TRBJ1-3,NA,CAKSLLDTGPGNTIYF,TGCGCCAAATCTCTCTTGGACACAGGGCCTGGAAACACCATATATTTT
NA,TRBV5-1,TRBJ1-1,NA,CASSLFSGNTEAFF,TGCGCCAGCAGCTTGTTTTCCGGGAACACTGAAGCTTTCTTT
many,TRBV29-1,TRBJ1-2,NA,CSVRPGGYYGYTF,TGCAGCGTCCGGCCTGGGGGGTACTATGGCTACACCTTC